Shown below are 14 T cell receptor beta chains from a single sample sequenced in a study of Tregs in tolerant kidney transplant recipients. Here immunoSEQ multiplex PCR was the method, and the copy in TCRdb shows in-frame clones only, minus some. The sample includes around 52,000 clones, around 83% seen only once; the top ten take roughly 5%. The sample comprised CD4+ T cells from blood. The receptor set was obtained from a human donor in good health.

This sequence joins TRBV4-3 and TRBJ2-3; 14 bases agree with TRBD2. The CDR3 is 16 residues long. V gave up 5 bases and J gave up 6 bases; unmatched junction bases: 7. Per the germline V gene, CDR1 is LGHNA and CDR2 is YSLEER. CDR3 sequence (DNA): TGCGCCAGCAGCTTCCGGACTAGCGGGGGGTTCGATACGCAGTATTTT. Its translation is CASSFRTSGGFDTQYF.

V and J are TRBV6-5 and TRBJ2-1, with TRBD2 identical over 7 bases. Per the germline V gene, CDR1 is MNHEY and CDR2 is SVGAGI. This CDR3 has 15 residues. With V trimmed by 3 bases and J by 1 base, 3 bases remained unmatched. CDR3 sequence reads: CASSYAGASYNEQFF. In DNA, the CDR3 is TGTGCCAGCAGTTATGCGGGAGCATCCTACAATGAGCAGTTCTTC.

This chain uses TRBV6-1 with TRBJ1-2, with D possibly being TRBD1 (5 bases). Trimming shortened V by 2 bases and J by 0 bases, and 10 bases separated the two germline ends. This CDR3 region has 15 residues. CDR1 is MNHNS, CDR2 SASEGT, per germline. In DNA form, the CDR3 reads TGTGCCAGCAGTGAACTTTGGACAACTAACTATGGCTACACCTTC. Translated, it gives CASSELWTTNYGYTF.

The rearrangement joins TRBV15 to TRBJ2-1, with 11 bases matching TRBD2. J was trimmed by 6 bases and V by 0 bases; bases with no gene match: 10. This CDR3 region has 18 residues. CDR1 and CDR2 (germline): LNHNV, YYDKDF (reference sequence). CDR3 DNA: TGTGCCACCAGCAGAGATGGGGTAGCGGGGGGGCTGGGCAATGAGCAGTTCTTC. It yields the protein CATSRDGVAGGLGNEQFF.

The gene calls are TRBV5-1 and TRBJ2-2, with 11 bases identical to TRBD1. J was trimmed by 2 bases and V by 6 bases; bases with no gene match: 6. Germline CDR1 is SGHRS and CDR2 is YFSETQ. CDR3 length equals 16 residues. Here the CDR3 DNA reads TGCGCCAGCAATACCGGGACAGGGGGTAACACCGGGGAGCTGTTTTTT. It is translated as CASNTGTGGNTGELFF.

V gene TRBV29-1 combines with J gene TRBJ2-1; TRBD2 matches 15 bases. Germline CDR1 is SQVTM and CDR2 is ANQGSEA. J gave up 1 base and V 1 base, and 2 bases lay outside the gene matches. This CDR3 contains 17 residues. The DNA of the CDR3 is TGCAGCGTTGAAGGGACTAGCGGGAGGGGATCCTACAATGAGCAGTTCTTC. This translates into CSVEGTSGRGSYNEQFF.

The V call is TRBV5-1, the J call TRBJ2-5, with D possibly TRBD1 on 5 matching bases. The CDR3 loop spans 13 amino acids. V was shortened by 0 bases and J by 5 bases, with 8 bases between the two germline ends. Germline CDR1 SGHRS, CDR2 YFSETQ. The CDR3 protein is CASSLAGFETQYF. CDR3 nucleotide sequence: TGCGCCAGCAGCTTGGCAGGGTTCGAGACCCAGTACTTC.

The chain employs TRBV6-4 and TRBJ2-7, with TRBD1 as a possible D gene (5 bases). The CDR3 loop spans 15 amino acids. CDR1 MRHNA and CDR2 SNTAGT come from the germline V gene. V was cut by 6 bases and J by 1 base, with 16 bases left in between. This chain's CDR3 is CASSVSTGFSYEQYF. The CDR3 DNA reads TGTGCCAGCAGCGTGTCCACAGGTTTTTCCTACGAGCAGTACTTC.

J is TRBJ1-5 and V is TRBV5-6, with D tentatively TRBD1 (6 bases). Germline CDR1 reads SGHDT; CDR2 reads YYEEEE. The CDR3 sequence is 17 residues long. Trimming removed 2 bases from V and 3 bases from J, with 18 bases in between. DNA of the CDR3: TGTGCCAGCAGCTTCTCGACAGGCACCCTCCCCAATCAGCCCCAGCATTTT. This encodes CASSFSTGTLPNQPQHF.

The V gene is TRBV6-6, the J gene TRBJ2-1; TRBD1 might be the D (6 bases). This CDR3 contains 13 residues. Germline CDR1 MNHNY, CDR2 SVGAGI (reference sequence). With 6 bases removed from V and 4 bases from J, the gap between germline ends came to 10 bases. CDR3 loop: CASSPQGYNEQFF. For the CDR3, the DNA is TGTGCCAGCAGCCCCCAGGGGTACAATGAGCAGTTCTTC.

The CDR3 DNA follows: TGTGCCTGGAGCCTCGGGACAGAGAATTCACCCCTCCACTTT. Translated, it gives CAWSLGTENSPLHF. The chain links TRBV30 to TRBJ1-6; 7 bases fit TRBD1. J gave up 7 bases and V 3 bases, and 6 bases lay outside the gene matches. The germline gives CDR1 GTSNPN, CDR2 SVGIG (reference sequence). This CDR3 has 14 residues.

The rearrangement links TRBV11-1 to TRBJ2-5; TRBD2 is a possible D gene (5 bases). Per the germline V gene, CDR1 is SGHAT and CDR2 is FQDESV (reference sequence). The CDR3 contains 15 residues. Trimming left V 5 bases short and J 2 bases short, with 15 bases between. The CDR3 is CASSVGLSGQETQYF. As DNA, the CDR3 is TGTGCCAGCAGCGTAGGCCTATCGGGGCAAGAGACCCAGTACTTC.

J is TRBJ2-1 and V is TRBV11-3; TRBD2 might be the D (5 bases). Germline loops: CDR1 SGHNT, CDR2 YENEEA. The CDR3 consists of 15 residues. Trimming stripped 5 bases from V and 9 bases from J, with 20 bases between. The CDR3 region has the DNA TGTGCCAGCAGCCTCGAAGGACTCTCCAGAAGTGAGCAGTTCTTC. It yields the protein CASSLEGLSRSEQFF.

V is TRBV19 and J is TRBJ2-7; D possibly uses TRBD1 or TRBD2 (5 bases each). The CDR3 is made up of 13 amino acids. Germline assignment: CDR1 LNHDA and CDR2 SQIVND (reference sequence). V lost 5 bases and J 4 bases, leaving 12 bases between the germline ends. The CDR3 here is CASSRDPPYEQYF. In nucleotides, the CDR3 is TGTGCCAGTAGTCGGGACCCGCCGTACGAGCAGTACTTC.